Below are 10 T cell receptor beta chains sequenced from a single sample in a study of T cell repertoires in cytomegalovirus infection. TCRdb processed the reads anew with MiXCR; each CDR3 protein has one entry. The repertoire holds some 920,000 distinct CDR3 sequences, with less than 40% as singletons. Which antigens these TCRs recognize remains unknown. The source was cultured CD8+ T cells from PBMCs, collected from culture after CMV antigen stimulation. The receptor source for this set is a human donor in good health (CMV status not recorded). Some clones in this sample may be carry-over from other donors' samples.

This clonotype was seen ten or more times. The chain couples TRBV27 to TRBJ1-1; D perhaps matches TRBD1 (5 bases). V was shortened by 8 bases and J by 0 bases, with 13 bases between the two germline ends. Germline-derived CDR1 and CDR2 are MNHEY and SMNVEV (reference sequence). CDR3 length equals 14 residues. The CDR3 reads CASGSGLLNTEAFF. The CDR3 DNA is TGTGCCAGCGGATCGGGACTCCTGAACACTGAAGCTTTCTTT.

A few counts support this clonotype. The rearrangement joins TRBV12-3 or TRBV12-4 to TRBJ1-4; no firm D call. Trimming took off 2 bases at V and 0 bases at J, with 19 bases between the two ends. This CDR3 comprises 19 residues. CDR3 DNA sequence: TGTGCCAGCAGTTTACGGCCCGGTTGGCGTGATGCAACTAATGAAAAACTGTTTTTT. This codes for CASSLRPGWRDATNEKLFF.

V usage is TRBV28 and J usage is TRBJ1-2; 9 nucleotides line up with TRBD1. This CDR3 spans 16 amino acids. The V gene end was trimmed by 5 bases and the J gene end by 5 bases; junction bases not matched to a gene: 12. The V gene's germline CDR1 is MDHEN and CDR2 SYDVKM. The CDR3 sequence is CASSPYRGRPSYGYTF. For the CDR3, the DNA is TGTGCCAGCAGTCCTTACAGGGGGCGGCCGTCTTATGGCTACACCTTC.

The rearrangement joins TRBV4-3 to TRBJ1-2; no reliable D call. Trimming took 4 bases from V and 6 from J, leaving 15 bases between them. The CDR3 contains 14 residues. Germline CDR1 reads LGHNA; CDR2 reads YSLEER. In DNA form, the CDR3 reads TGCGCCAGCAGCCTCATTGAAAAAACGGATGGCTACACCTTC. Encoded protein: CASSLIEKTDGYTF.

In its sample, this clonotype was seen many times. In DNA form, the CDR3 reads TGTGCCAGCCGCCGGGGGTTGGCTTACAATGAGCAGTTCTTC. Translation: CASRRGLAYNEQFF. The chain links TRBV7-9 to TRBJ2-1; a possible D gene is TRBD2 (6 bases). CDR1 SEHNR and CDR2 FQNEAQ come from the germline V gene (reference sequence). V shed 8 bases and J shed 4 bases, with 15 bases lying between them. The CDR3 covers 14 residues.

The chain joins TRBV7-9 to TRBJ1-2; 9 bases agree with TRBD1. Unmatched junction bases numbered 8, after V lost 5 bases and J lost 4 bases. The CDR3 contains 15 residues. The germline CDR1 and CDR2 sequences are SEHNR and FQNEAQ (reference sequence). CDR3 residues: CASSTGTGNFYGYTF. The CDR3 nucleotides are TGTGCCAGCAGCACTGGGACAGGGAACTTCTATGGCTACACCTTC.

This clonotype was seen more than once but under ten times. This sequence joins TRBV2 and TRBJ2-5; possibly TRBD1 or TRBD2 for D (5 bases each). V lost 2 bases and J 5 bases, leaving 21 bases between the germline ends. The length of the CDR3 is 17 residues. The germline CDR1 and CDR2 sequences are SNHLY and FYNNEI. This CDR3 reads CASSETQDHAWDETQYF. The CDR3 nucleotides are TGTGCCAGCAGTGAAACTCAAGATCACGCATGGGACGAGACCCAGTACTTC.

The chain links TRBV9 to TRBJ2-3; D perhaps matches TRBD2 (6 bases). V lost 3 bases and J 4 bases, leaving 18 bases between the germline ends. Per germline, CDR1 SGDLS and CDR2 YYNGEE. The CDR3 length is 16 residues. CDR3 coding DNA: TGTGCCAGCAGCGCCCTCGGGGGTTCCCTCTCAGATACGCAGTATTTT. Protein sequence: CASSALGGSLSDTQYF.

This clonotype has a handful of counts. This may come from a read error, since a much larger clone is one base off. CDR3 region: CASSSSDEQFF. The CDR3 DNA follows: TGTGCCAGCAGCTCCTCGGATGAGCAGTTCTTC. The chain couples TRBV7-9 to TRBJ2-1; D ambiguous. Germline CDR1 and CDR2: SEHNR and FQNEAQ (reference sequence). Trimming took off 4 bases at V and 8 bases at J, with 6 bases between the two ends. The CDR3 spans 11 residues.

The chain employs TRBV7-9 and TRBJ2-1; perhaps TRBD2 as D (6 bases). The CDR3 length is 13 residues. V dropped 3 bases and J dropped 8 bases, with 11 bases sitting between them. Germline V lookup: CDR1 SEHNR, CDR2 FQNEAQ (reference sequence). CDR3 DNA: TGTGCCAGCAGCTTCCGGGGGTGGGATGAGCAGTTCTTC. It is translated as CASSFRGWDEQFF.